These 23 T cell receptor beta chains were all obtained from the same sample, sequenced in a study of CD8 T cells in Susac syndrome. RNA was extracted with the RNeasy kit, and a quantity of roughly 0.5 to 1 ug was reverse transcribed using random hexamers. Each CDR3 protein gets one entry after TCRdb re-called the immunoSEQ multiplex PCR reads with MiXCR. The sample has some 120,000 distinct CDR3 sequences; 90% to 95% are singletons. Sequencing was performed on CD4+ T cells from PBMCs. Receptors were obtained from a human donor with multiple sclerosis.

The chain carries TRBV20-1 and TRBJ2-1; 11 bases agree with TRBD1. The junction had 8 bases not matched to a gene; V was cut back by 0 bases and J by 7 bases. The CDR3 extends over 16 amino acids. CDR1 is DFQATT and CDR2 is SNEGSKA in the germline V gene (reference sequence). The CDR3 here is CSARDPGQGAVNEQFF. CDR3 bases: TGCAGTGCTAGAGATCCCGGACAGGGGGCCGTAAATGAGCAGTTCTTC.

The chain uses TRBV29-1 and TRBJ2-3; no definite D call. The length of the CDR3 is 10 residues. In germline, CDR1 is SQVTM, CDR2 ANQGSEA. Trimming left V 7 bases short and J 5 bases short, with 7 bases between. In DNA, the CDR3 is TGCAGCGGGGATGAAGATACGCAGTATTTT. This translates into CSGDEDTQYF.

This chain joins TRBV6-5 and TRBJ1-2; TRBD1 matches 7 bases. With 4 bases clipped from V and 5 bases from J, the junction kept 10 bases outside the gene matches. This CDR3 spans 15 amino acids. Germline V CDR1 and CDR2: MNHEY, SVGAGI. CDR3 sequence reads: CASSFRTGASYGYTF. The DNA for the CDR3 is TGTGCCAGCAGTTTCCGAACAGGGGCTTCTTATGGCTACACCTTC.

The genes are TRBV12-3 or TRBV12-4 and TRBJ1-1, with TRBD1 matching over 7 bases. This CDR3 region has 14 residues. After removal of 8 bases from V and 9 bases from J, the junction contained 15 bases not matched to a gene. In nucleotides, the CDR3 is TGTGCCAGCGGCCCCGGACAGGCGTCCTCCAAAGCTTTCTTT. Translated: CASGPGQASSKAFF.

V usage is TRBV10-3 and J usage is TRBJ2-3, with 11 bases matching TRBD1. The CDR3 has 16 amino acids. The germline CDR1 and CDR2 sequences are ENHRY and SYGVKD. V lost 11 bases, J lost 3 bases, and 13 bases stayed unmatched. As DNA, the CDR3 is TGTGCCGTCAACCGCCGGGACAGGGGGGAGACAGATACGCAGTATTTT. It specifies CAVNRRDRGETDTQYF.

This clonotype occurred once. The chain employs TRBV27 and TRBJ2-1; 12 bases map to TRBD2. This CDR3 has 14 residues. V trimming: 5 bases; J trimming: 6 bases; junction bases outside the gene matches: 2. From germline, CDR1 is MNHEY and CDR2 SMNVEV (reference sequence). In nucleotides, the CDR3 is TGTGCCAGCAGTATGACTAGCGGGAGCAATGAGCAGTTCTTC. Encoded protein: CASSMTSGSNEQFF.

This chain connects TRBV6-2 or TRBV6-3 to TRBJ2-4; D gene uncertain. The CDR3 totals 11 residues. V was clipped by 2 bases and J by 12 bases, with 8 bases between them. The germline V gene encodes CDR1 MNHEY and CDR2 SVGEGT. CDR3 sequence: CASSYMGNQYF. The CDR3 region has the DNA TGTGCCAGCAGTTACATGGGAAATCAGTACTTC.

The rearrangement joins TRBV30 to TRBJ2-7; no firm D call. V was trimmed by 5 bases and J by 7 bases, leaving 15 bases between them. The CDR3 has 12 amino acids. Germline lookup yields CDR1 GTSNPN and CDR2 SVGIG (reference sequence). CDR3 coding DNA: TGTGCCTGGGGAACCGGGCCTCTGGAGCAGTACTTC. Amino acids: CAWGTGPLEQYF.

This chain connects TRBV4-2 to TRBJ2-2; D gene unclear. Trimming cost V 3 bases and J 0 bases, with 20 bases left between them. Per germline, CDR1 LGHNA and CDR2 YNFKEQ. The CDR3 is 19 residues long. CDR3 sequence reads: CASSHSLATMIANTGELFF. The CDR3 DNA sequence: TGTGCCAGCAGCCATAGCCTGGCCACTATGATCGCGAACACCGGGGAGCTGTTTTTT.

The V and J genes are TRBV5-5 and TRBJ1-1; 10 bases are shared with TRBD1. With 4 bases clipped from V and 7 bases from J, the junction kept 10 bases outside the gene matches. The CDR3 length is 15 residues. CDR1 and CDR2 from the germline V gene are SGHKS and YYEKEE (reference sequence). The CDR3 DNA sequence: TGTGCCAGCAGCCGCCCGGGACAGGGGCTGCGTGAAGCTTTCTTT. It translates to CASSRPGQGLREAFF.

This sequence joins TRBV3-1 and TRBJ2-2, with 8 bases lining up with TRBD2. The CDR3 has 17 residues. V lost 4 bases, J lost 1 base, and 8 bases stayed unmatched. Germline V CDR1 and CDR2: LGHDT, YNNKEL (reference sequence). CDR3 nucleotides: TGTGCCAGCAGCCTTGCGGGAGGAGTAGGGAACACCGGGGAGCTGTTTTTT. Its protein is CASSLAGGVGNTGELFF.

V gene TRBV30 combines with J gene TRBJ2-1; 7 nucleotides align to TRBD2. This CDR3 contains 13 residues. CDR1 GTSNPN and CDR2 SVGIG come from the germline V gene (reference sequence). V trimming: 7 bases; J trimming: 3 bases; junction bases outside the gene matches: 6. The CDR3 spells CASPTSSYNEQFF. CDR3 bases: TGTGCCTCCCCGACTAGCAGCTACAATGAGCAGTTCTTC.

This chain joins TRBV7-2 and TRBJ1-1; D possibly corresponds to TRBD1 (6 bases). The CDR3 totals 11 residues. V shed 6 bases and J shed 11 bases, with 13 bases lying between them. Germline values: CDR1 SGHTA, CDR2 FQGNSA. CDR3 in DNA: TGTGCCAGCAGACAGGGCGATCGGGCTTTCTTT. Amino acids: CASRQGDRAFF.

The rearrangement uses TRBV7-2 and TRBJ1-1; D call uncertain. Trimming removed 3 bases at V and 3 bases at J, with 11 bases between. CDR1 and CDR2 (germline): SGHTA, FQGNSA. The CDR3 contains 14 residues. CDR3 protein: CASSFRSPDTEAFF. The CDR3 DNA is TGTGCCAGCAGCTTCCGGAGTCCGGACACTGAAGCTTTCTTT.

V is TRBV29-1 and J is TRBJ2-6; 9 bases map to TRBD1. The V and J ends lost 6 bases and 0 bases, in that order; junction bases with no gene match: 3. The V gene's germline CDR1 is SQVTM and CDR2 ANQGSEA. The CDR3 consists of 15 residues. This CDR3 reads CSVGQGHSGANVLTF. CDR3 bases: TGCAGCGTCGGACAGGGGCACTCTGGGGCCAACGTCCTGACTTTC.

The J gene is TRBJ2-2, the V gene TRBV18; D uncertain. The CDR3 extends over 11 amino acids. V was clipped by 3 bases and J by 10 bases, with 6 bases between them. Germline lookup yields CDR1 KGHSH and CDR2 LQKENI. This chain's CDR3 is CASSPSEELFF. The CDR3 nucleotides are TGTGCCAGCTCACCCTCTGAGGAGCTGTTTTTT.

V is TRBV5-1 and J is TRBJ2-7; 9 nucleotides align to TRBD1. J lost 2 bases, V lost 4 bases, and 13 bases had no gene match. The CDR3 is 17 amino acids. Germline CDR1 is SGHRS and CDR2 is YFSETQ. The CDR3 reads CASSLHPFRDRAYEQYF. CDR3 DNA sequence: TGCGCCAGCAGCCTACACCCCTTCCGGGACAGGGCCTACGAGCAGTACTTC.

This chain uses TRBV29-1 with TRBJ1-5; D remains ambiguous. Germline CDR1 reads SQVTM; CDR2 reads ANQGSEA. V was pared by 7 bases and J by 0 bases, with 16 bases between. This CDR3 has 15 amino acids. CDR3 sequence reads: CSAATDYHSNQPQHF. The CDR3 region has the DNA TGCAGCGCCGCCACAGACTACCATAGCAATCAGCCCCAGCATTTT. Combining the CDR3 with reference TRBV29-1 and TRBJ1-5 gives the whole variable domain SAVISQKPSRDICQRGTSLTIQCQVDSQVTMMFWYRQQPGQSLTLIATANQGSEATYESGFVIDKFPISRPNLTFSTLTVSNMSPEDSSIYLCSAATDYHSNQPQHFGDGTRLSIL.

This chain links TRBV30 with TRBJ1-1, with a weak D call TRBD1 (5 bases). This CDR3 has 12 amino acids. Trimming took 0 bases from V and 6 from J, leaving 8 bases between them. The germline V gene has CDR1 GTSNPN and CDR2 SVGIG (reference sequence). CDR3 loop: CAWSVQGAEAFF. The CDR3 coding sequence is TGTGCCTGGAGTGTGCAGGGAGCTGAAGCTTTCTTT.

V and J are TRBV5-6 and TRBJ2-2; maybe TRBD2 (5 bases). Germline assignment: CDR1 SGHDT and CDR2 YYEEEE. The CDR3 is 15 amino acids. Trimming shortened V by 1 base and J by 3 bases, and 10 bases separated the two germline ends. This chain's CDR3 is CASSLLLGDTGELFF. The CDR3 DNA follows: TGTGCCAGCAGCTTGCTGCTCGGGGACACCGGGGAGCTGTTTTTT.

The V and J genes are TRBV3-1 and TRBJ2-7, with D unresolved. The CDR3 is 15 residues long. V lost 1 base and J lost 2, with 12 bases in between. The germline V gene encodes CDR1 LGHDT and CDR2 YNNKEL (reference sequence). The CDR3 region is CASSQAMTAPYEQYF. In nucleotides, the CDR3 is TGTGCCAGCAGCCAAGCGATGACGGCACCCTACGAGCAGTACTTC.

The chain uses TRBV6-5 and TRBJ2-4, with a tentative D call TRBD1 (6 bases). Per the germline V gene, CDR1 is MNHEY and CDR2 is SVGAGI. CDR3 size: 12 residues. V lost 10 bases to trimming and J lost 2 bases, with 9 bases between them. The CDR3 protein is CAIRDTKNIQYF. The CDR3, as DNA: TGTGCCATTAGGGACACCAAAAACATTCAGTACTTC.

This chain links TRBV20-1 with TRBJ1-1, with a weak D call TRBD1 (5 bases). The CDR3 sequence is 12 residues long. With 6 bases removed from V and 1 base from J, the gap between germline ends came to 9 bases. The germline gives CDR1 DFQATT, CDR2 SNEGSKA (reference sequence). CDR3 residues: CSACRANTEAFF. CDR3 DNA sequence: TGCAGTGCGTGCAGGGCGAACACTGAAGCTTTCTTT.